A selection of T cell receptor beta chains follows, all from one sample in a study of cytomegalovirus exposure and HLA in healthy donors. The method was immunoSEQ multiplex PCR; TCRdb's version includes in-frame clones alone and lacks a portion of them. The sample comprises roughly 130,000 clones, 75% to 90% of which are singletons, and under 2.5% rests with the top ten. Sequenced sample: PBMCs. These receptors came from a man aged 25 to 40 in good health and CMV-seronegative. Both conserved end residues are part of each CDR3. A D gene is named only where the DNA matches it firmly. The size of a clone is reported for some rows only, either as once, few or many, or as a class for expanded clones.

d_call	j_call	clone_size	cdr3_length	v_call	cdr3_nt	cdr3_aa
-	TRBJ2-2	once	18	TRBV5-1	TGCGCCAGCAGCTCCTCAACGGTGGGATGGGGAGCGACCGGGGAGCTGTTTTTT	CASSSSTVGWGATGELFF
-	TRBJ1-2	-	13	TRBV5-1	TGCGCCAGCAGAAGTTCCGGGGTTAACGGCTACACCTTC	CASRSSGVNGYTF
TRBD2	TRBJ2-1	-	14	TRBV5-1	TGCGCCAGCAGCCGGGGGGGGGACTACAATGAGCAGTTCTTC	CASSRGGDYNEQFF
-	TRBJ1-6	-	13	TRBV5-1	TGCGCCAGCAGCTTGGAACAGGATTCACCCCTCCACTTT	CASSLEQDSPLHF
-	TRBJ1-1	-	17	TRBV14	TGTGCCAGCAGCCAAGAGGGATTATGGAAAGGGAGGGCTGAAGCTTTCTTT	CASSQEGLWKGRAEAFF
TRBD1	TRBJ2-7	-	16	TRBV28	TGTGCCAGCAGTGGATCCCCCGGGACAGGGGGCTACGAGCAGTACTTC	CASSGSPGTGGYEQYF
TRBD1	TRBJ1-2	-	15	TRBV10-3	TGTGCCATCAGTGAATCGCTTTCCCAGGGGGCGGGCTACACCTTC	CAISESLSQGAGYTF
TRBD1	TRBJ1-1	once	14	TRBV5-1	TGCGCCAGCAGTCGGGGACAGGGGCCGACTGAAGCTTTCTTT	CASSRGQGPTEAFF
TRBD2	TRBJ2-2	-	18	TRBV7-2	TGTGCCAGCAGCTTAGTGCTAGCGGGGGCCCCGGGGACCGGGGAGCTGTTTTTT	CASSLVLAGAPGTGELFF
TRBD1	TRBJ1-2	-	17	TRBV28	TGTGCCAGCAGTTCCCATGAGTCGGGACAGGAGGCTCATGGCTACACCTTC	CASSSHESGQEAHGYTF
TRBD1	TRBJ1-5	-	14	TRBV7-2	TGTGCCAGCAGCTCCTCGACAGGGAAGCAGCCCCAGCATTTT	CASSSSTGKQPQHF
-	TRBJ2-7	-	16	TRBV5-1	TGCGCCAGCAGCTTGGGGTGGACAGTTCCTACCTACGAGCAGTACTTC	CASSLGWTVPTYEQYF
TRBD2	TRBJ2-2	once	15	TRBV6-6	TGTGCCAGCAGAACTAGCGGGGGCCCCACCGGGGAGCTGTTTTTT	CASRTSGGPTGELFF
-	TRBJ1-3	-	17	TRBV9	TGTGCCAGCAGCAGTCCATACCATCGTGGGCCTGGAAACACCATATATTTT	CASSSPYHRGPGNTIYF
TRBD2	TRBJ2-1	-	15	TRBV5-1	TGCGCCAGCAGCCCGCCTAGCGGATTCTACAATGAGCAGTTCTTC	CASSPPSGFYNEQFF
-	TRBJ2-1	-	13	TRBV7-8	TGTACCAGCAGCTTACAGGTATTGGGTGAGCAGTTCTTC	CTSSLQVLGEQFF
TRBD2	TRBJ2-1	-	15	TRBV5-6	TGTGCCAGCAGCTTAATGGGGAATACGGGAGGTGAGCAGTTCTTC	CASSLMGNTGGEQFF
TRBD2	TRBJ2-7	-	17	TRBV18	TGTGCCAGCTCACCCGAGCGGGATCGCACGCCCTTATACGAGCAGTACTTC	CASSPERDRTPLYEQYF
-	TRBJ2-7	-	15	TRBV6-1	TGTGCCAGCAGTCAACAGGGAATACGGGCCTACGAGCAGTACTTC	CASSQQGIRAYEQYF
-	TRBJ2-2	few	14	TRBV9	TGTGCCAGCAGTGCCGGGACTAACACCGGGGAGCTGTTTTTT	CASSAGTNTGELFF
TRBD2	TRBJ2-3	once	15	TRBV2	TGTGCCAGTGGGTTACTAGCGGGGGGGACAGATACGCAGTATTTT	CASGLLAGGTDTQYF
-	TRBJ1-3	-	15	TRBV28	TGTGCCAGCAGTTTTGACAGGACCTCTGGAAACACCATATATTTT	CASSFDRTSGNTIYF
TRBD2	TRBJ2-3	-	15	TRBV6-5	TGTGCCAGCGGTTCACTAGCGGGGGGGACAGATACGCAGTATTTT	CASGSLAGGTDTQYF
TRBD1	TRBJ1-1	once	13	TRBV7-9	TGTGCCAGCAGCAAAGAACAGGGGACTGAAGCTTTCTTT	CASSKEQGTEAFF
TRBD2	TRBJ2-2	-	13	TRBV13	TGTGCCAGCAGCTGGGGGGGGGCCGGGGAGCTGTTTTTT	CASSWGGAGELFF